Listed below are T cell receptor beta chains from one sample, sequenced in a study of T cells in lung cancer brain metastases. Only in-frame clones appear in the TCRdb table, and some are missing; sequencing was by immunoSEQ multiplex PCR. The table has about 6,000 clones, 75% to 90% seen once. Specimen: tumor tissue from a brain metastasis. The receptors come from a man over 45 with non-small cell lung cancer that had spread to the brain. Both conserved end residues are part of each CDR3. The D gene is left open where the match is weak. Where a row states a size, it is once, few, many or the class of an expanded clone; other rows omit it.

J gene,D gene,V gene,clone size,CDR3 protein,CDR3 DNA
TRBJ1-4,NA,TRBV7-2,NA,CASSLAPGRNEKLFF,TGTGCCAGCAGCTTAGCCCCAGGGAGAAATGAAAAACTGTTTTTT
TRBJ2-3,TRBD2,TRBV5-1,NA,CASSLTSGGADTQYF,TGCGCCAGCAGCTTGACTAGCGGGGGGGCAGATACGCAGTATTTT
TRBJ2-2,TRBD2,TRBV15,NA,CATMSWASGARDTGELFF,TGTGCCACCATGTCCTGGGCTAGCGGGGCTAGGGACACCGGGGAGCTGTTTTTT
TRBJ2-3,NA,TRBV6-5,NA,CASSYRTPEAGDTQYF,TGTGCCAGCAGTTACCGGACCCCCGAGGCGGGAGATACGCAGTATTTT
TRBJ1-6,NA,TRBV10-3,few,CAIGQGDSPLHF,TGTGCCATCGGTCAAGGGGATTCACCCCTCCACTTT
TRBJ2-5,TRBD1,TRBV7-2,NA,CASSLQTGTAKETQYF,TGTGCCAGCAGCTTACAGACCGGGACAGCAAAAGAGACCCAGTACTTC
TRBJ2-1,NA,TRBV19,NA,CASSTSGNSYNEQFF,TGTGCCAGTAGTACATCAGGGAACTCCTACAATGAGCAGTTCTTC
TRBJ2-3,TRBD2,TRBV6-4,NA,CASSEWSGGSNTQYF,TGTGCCAGCAGTGAATGGAGCGGGGGGTCAAATACGCAGTATTTT
TRBJ2-3,NA,TRBV27,NA,CASRGRITTDTQYF,TGTGCCAGCAGAGGACGGATAACCACAGATACGCAATATTTT
TRBJ1-2,TRBD1,TRBV6-6,once,CASSLDRGQGGYTF,TGTGCCAGCAGCCTCGACAGGGGGCAGGGCGGCTACACCTTC
TRBJ1-4,TRBD1,TRBV7-9,NA,CASSSHRGNEKLFF,TGTGCCAGCAGCAGTCACAGGGGAAATGAAAAACTGTTTTTT
TRBJ1-4,NA,TRBV27,NA,CASSYVGGYPLFF,TGTGCCAGCAGTTATGTTGGGGGATATCCACTGTTTTTT
TRBJ2-6,NA,TRBV5-4,NA,CASKYGANVLTF,TGTGCCAGCAAGTATGGGGCCAACGTCCTGACTTTC
TRBJ2-2,TRBD1,TRBV19,NA,CASSSSGTGNTGELFF,TGTGCCAGTAGTTCCTCCGGGACAGGAAACACCGGGGAGCTGTTTTTT
TRBJ2-7,NA,TRBV11-2,NA,CASSRLRTRGFYEQYF,TGTGCCAGCAGCCGCCTCAGGACTCGGGGCTTCTACGAGCAGTACTTC
TRBJ1-1,NA,TRBV2,NA,CASYGQGATEAFF,TGTGCCAGTTACGGGCAGGGTGCCACTGAAGCTTTCTTT
TRBJ1-3,NA,TRBV18,NA,CASSPTSSGNTIYF,TGTGCCAGCTCACCAACATCGTCTGGAAACACCATATATTTT
TRBJ2-3,TRBD2,TRBV19,NA,CASTPRGDWDSFTYTQYF,TGTGCCAGTACCCCACGGGGGGACTGGGACTCTTTCACGTATACGCAGTATTTT
TRBJ1-1,NA,TRBV7-9,NA,CASSLGTVNTEAFF,TGTGCCAGCAGCTTAGGGACAGTGAACACTGAAGCTTTCTTT
TRBJ2-2,TRBD2,TRBV4-2,few,CASSPSGGRFGELFF,TGTGCCAGCAGCCCTAGCGGGGGGCGATTCGGGGAGCTGTTTTTT
TRBJ2-3,NA,TRBV7-9,NA,CASSFTDTQYF,TGTGCCAGCAGCTTCACAGATACGCAGTATTTT
TRBJ2-2,TRBD1,TRBV29-1,NA,CSALEPTGTGELFF,TGCAGCGCCCTGGAACCGACAGGGACCGGGGAGCTGTTTTTT
TRBJ2-1,NA,TRBV6-4,once,CASSDSSGQYNEQFF,TGTGCCAGCAGTGACTCCTCTGGACAGTACAATGAGCAGTTCTTC
TRBJ2-3,TRBD2,TRBV4-2,NA,CASSQEGSAGGITDTQYF,TGTGCCAGCAGCCAAGAGGGGTCGGCGGGGGGGATTACAGATACGCAGTATTTT
TRBJ2-5,NA,TRBV7-9,NA,CASSVQETQYF,TGTGCCAGCAGCGTCCAAGAGACCCAGTACTTC
TRBJ2-7,NA,TRBV30,NA,CAWSMKGGEQYF,TGTGCCTGGAGTATGAAGGGTGGCGAGCAGTACTTC
TRBJ2-3,NA,TRBV5-1,NA,CASSLDKTTDTQYF,TGCGCCAGCAGCTTGGACAAGACCACAGATACGCAGTATTTT
TRBJ1-3,NA,TRBV29-1,NA,CSVELRGLDTIYF,TGCAGCGTTGAACTCCGAGGACTGGACACCATATATTTT
TRBJ2-3,TRBD1,TRBV6-6,NA,CASSYSGQSTDTQYF,TGTGCCAGCAGTTACTCGGGACAGAGCACAGATACGCAGTATTTT
TRBJ2-7,NA,TRBV7-8,NA,CASSSGPRDHSYEQYF,TGTGCCAGCAGCTCAGGACCTCGGGACCACTCCTACGAGCAGTACTTC
TRBJ1-1,NA,TRBV10-3,NA,CAISELNTEAFF,TGTGCCATCAGTGAGTTGAACACTGAAGCTTTCTTT
TRBJ2-5,NA,TRBV7-9,NA,CASSWPVGETQYF,TGTGCCAGCAGCTGGCCGGTTGGAGAGACCCAGTACTTC
TRBJ1-4,NA,TRBV5-4,NA,CASSLGGARDEKLFF,TGTGCCAGCAGCTTGGGTGGGGCTCGGGATGAAAAACTGTTTTTT
TRBJ2-1,NA,TRBV10-3,NA,CATGGRGESSYNEQFF,TGTGCCACGGGGGGCAGGGGCGAAAGCTCTTACAATGAGCAGTTCTTC